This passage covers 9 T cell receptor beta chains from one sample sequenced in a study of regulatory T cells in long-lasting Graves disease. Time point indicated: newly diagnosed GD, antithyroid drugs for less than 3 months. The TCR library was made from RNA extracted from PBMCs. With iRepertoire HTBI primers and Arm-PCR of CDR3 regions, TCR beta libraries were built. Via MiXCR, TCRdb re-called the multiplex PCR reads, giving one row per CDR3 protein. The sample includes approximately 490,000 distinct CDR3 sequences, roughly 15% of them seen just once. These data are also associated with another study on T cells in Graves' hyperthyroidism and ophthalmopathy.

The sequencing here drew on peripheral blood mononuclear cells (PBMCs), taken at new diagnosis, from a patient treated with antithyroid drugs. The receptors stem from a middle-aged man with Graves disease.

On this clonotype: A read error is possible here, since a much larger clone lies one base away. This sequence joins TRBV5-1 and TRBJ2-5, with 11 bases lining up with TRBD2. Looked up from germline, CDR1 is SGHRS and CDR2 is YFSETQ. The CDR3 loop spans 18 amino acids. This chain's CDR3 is CAGSLGHIAGGPGETQYF. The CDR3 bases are TGCGCCGGCAGCTTGGGACATATAGCGGGAGGGCCCGGAGAGACCCAGTACTTC.

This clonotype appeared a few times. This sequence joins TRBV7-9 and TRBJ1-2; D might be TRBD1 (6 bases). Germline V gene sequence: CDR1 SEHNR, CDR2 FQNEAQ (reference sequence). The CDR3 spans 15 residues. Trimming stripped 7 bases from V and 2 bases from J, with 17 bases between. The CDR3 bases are TGTGCCAGCACCCCCGCATCGGGGGCAAACTATGGCTACACCTTC. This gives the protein CASTPASGANYGYTF.

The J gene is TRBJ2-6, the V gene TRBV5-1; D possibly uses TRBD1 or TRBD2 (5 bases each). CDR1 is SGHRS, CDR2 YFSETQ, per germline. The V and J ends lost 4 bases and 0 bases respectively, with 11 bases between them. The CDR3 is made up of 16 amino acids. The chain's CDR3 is CASSRDRNSGANVLTF. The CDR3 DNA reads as TGCGCCAGCAGCAGGGACCGGAACTCTGGGGCCAACGTCCTGACTTTC. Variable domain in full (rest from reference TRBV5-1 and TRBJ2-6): KAGVTQTPRYLIKTRGQQVTLSCSPISGHRSVSWYQQTPGQGLQFLFEYFSETQRNKGNFPGRFSGRQFSNSRSEMNVSTLELGDSALYLCASSRDRNSGANVLTFGAGSRLTVL.

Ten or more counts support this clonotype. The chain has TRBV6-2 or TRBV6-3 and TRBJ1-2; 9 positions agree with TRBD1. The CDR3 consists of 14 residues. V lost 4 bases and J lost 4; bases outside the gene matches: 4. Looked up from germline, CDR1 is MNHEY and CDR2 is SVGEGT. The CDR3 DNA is TGTGCCAGCAGTTGGGGGACAGGGCGCTATGGCTACACCTTC. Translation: CASSWGTGRYGYTF.

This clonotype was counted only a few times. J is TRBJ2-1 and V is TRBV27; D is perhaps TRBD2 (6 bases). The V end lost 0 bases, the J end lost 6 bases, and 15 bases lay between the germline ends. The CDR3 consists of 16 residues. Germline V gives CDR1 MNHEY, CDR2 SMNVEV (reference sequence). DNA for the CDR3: TGTGCCAGCAGTTTATCTTACGGGAGAGGGGTCAATGAGCAGTTCTTC. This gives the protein CASSLSYGRGVNEQFF.

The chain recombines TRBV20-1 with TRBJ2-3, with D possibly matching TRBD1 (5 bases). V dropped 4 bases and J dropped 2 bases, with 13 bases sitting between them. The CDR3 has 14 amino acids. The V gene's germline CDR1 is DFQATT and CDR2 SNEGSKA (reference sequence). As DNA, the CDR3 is TGCAGTGCTATCCGGCAGGGATACACAGATACGCAGTATTTT. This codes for CSAIRQGYTDTQYF.

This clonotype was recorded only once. CDR3 sequence reads: CASTPGTSGRSQETQYF. CDR3 nucleotide sequence: TGTGCCAGCACTCCAGGGACTAGCGGGAGGTCCCAAGAGACCCAGTACTTC. This chain uses TRBV6-1 with TRBJ2-1, with 15 nucleotides matching TRBD2. Judging by the DNA end, TRBJ2-5 fits better; the J call may be wrong. The CDR3 extends over 17 amino acids. In germline, CDR1 is MNHNS, CDR2 SASEGT.

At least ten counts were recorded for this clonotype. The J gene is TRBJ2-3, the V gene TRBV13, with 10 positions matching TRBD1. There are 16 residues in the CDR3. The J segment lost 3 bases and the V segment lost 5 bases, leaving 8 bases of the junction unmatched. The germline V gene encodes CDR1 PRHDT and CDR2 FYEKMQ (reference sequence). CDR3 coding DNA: TGTGCCAGCAGCGCAGGGACAGGGGTTGGAACAGATACGCAGTATTTT. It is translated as CASSAGTGVGTDTQYF.

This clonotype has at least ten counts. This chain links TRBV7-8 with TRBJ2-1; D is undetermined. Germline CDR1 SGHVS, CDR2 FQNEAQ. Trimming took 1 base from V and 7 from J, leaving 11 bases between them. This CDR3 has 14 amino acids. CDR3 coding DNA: TGTGCCAGCAGCTTAGAACATGGTGCAAATGAGCAGTTCTTC. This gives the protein CASSLEHGANEQFF. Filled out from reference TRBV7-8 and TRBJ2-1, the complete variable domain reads GAGVSQSPRYKVAKRGQDVALRCDPISGHVSLFWYQQALGQGPEFLTYFQNEAQLDKSGLPSDRFFAERPEGSVSTLKIQRTQQEDSAVYLCASSLEHGANEQFFGPGTRLTVL.